The rows below give T cell receptor beta chains drawn from one sample of a study of T cell responses to AZD1222 COVID-19 vaccine. Repertoires were generated with immunoSEQ multiplex PCR, while TCRdb's copy carries only in-frame clones and drops some. The sample has 89,000 or so clones; just over 90% are singletons. The sample in question was peripheral blood, obtained 28 days after the second AZD1222 dose. These receptors all stem from an adult who received the AZD1222 COVID-19 vaccine. Each CDR3 is given with its conserved first and last residue. A D gene is named only where the DNA matches it firmly. The listing skips clone size in some rows; elsewhere it reads once, few, many or a size class.

cdr3_length | clone_size | j_call | v_call | d_call | cdr3_nt | cdr3_aa
15 | few | TRBJ2-1 | TRBV7-3 | NA | TGTGCCAGCAGCTTAGTCACAGGGGAGGCGAATGAGCAGTTCTTC | CASSLVTGEANEQFF
13 | NA | TRBJ1-1 | TRBV5-4 | NA | TGTGCCAGCAGCTTGGTGGAGACTACTGAAGCTTTCTTT | CASSLVETTEAFF
14 | NA | TRBJ2-7 | TRBV19 | NA | TGTGCCAGCGCCGGTAGAGGGAGGAGGTACGAGCAGTACTTC | CASAGRGRRYEQYF
13 | NA | TRBJ1-5 | TRBV10-3 | TRBD1 | TGTGCCATACAGGGGGCGCCCGGTCAGCCCCAGCATTTT | CAIQGAPGQPQHF
15 | NA | TRBJ2-2 | TRBV15 | TRBD1 | TGTGCCACCAGCAGATCTAGGGGGCGCACCGGGGAGCTGTTTTTT | CATSRSRGRTGELFF
13 | NA | TRBJ1-1 | TRBV11-3 | NA | TGTGCCAGCAGCTTGGGGCAGGCTACACAAGCTTTCTTT | CASSLGQATQAFF
15 | NA | TRBJ1-2 | TRBV5-6 | NA | TGTGCCAGCAGCTTGTTTATGATTGCGGGCTATGGCTACACCTTC | CASSLFMIAGYGYTF
17 | NA | TRBJ1-5 | TRBV19 | NA | TGTGCCAGTCAATCTTCCCCGGTACGGTTAGCAAATCAGCCCCAGCATTTT | CASQSSPVRLANQPQHF
14 | NA | TRBJ1-5 | TRBV7-9 | NA | TGTGCCAGCAGCATGGCCGGGGGGGATCAGCCCCAGCATTTT | CASSMAGGDQPQHF
15 | NA | TRBJ2-5 | TRBV18 | TRBD2 | TGTGCCAGCTCACCTCTCCGGGGGGGCCTCGAGACCCAGTACTTC | CASSPLRGGLETQYF
13 | NA | TRBJ1-1 | TRBV19 | TRBD1 | TGTGCCAGTAGTCCAGGGGGCAACACTGAAGCTTTCTTT | CASSPGGNTEAFF
16 | NA | TRBJ2-1 | TRBV5-1 | TRBD2 | TGCGCCAGCAGTCCCGGCGGGGGACTATCATACAATGAGCAGTTCTTC | CASSPGGGLSYNEQFF
14 | NA | TRBJ1-6 | TRBV4-2 | NA | TGTGCCAGCAGCCAGGGGGGCGGGAATTCACCCCTCCACTTT | CASSQGGGNSPLHF
15 | NA | TRBJ1-4 | TRBV28 | TRBD1 | TGTGCCAGCAGTGGTCAGGGGGCGGGTAATGAAAAACTGTTTTTT | CASSGQGAGNEKLFF
15 | NA | TRBJ2-7 | TRBV18 | NA | TGTGCCAGCTCACCAGGCGGGGACAGAACCTACGAGCAGTACTTC | CASSPGGDRTYEQYF
14 | NA | TRBJ2-7 | TRBV7-9 | NA | TGTGCCAGCAGCCCCGACTCCGTTTCCTACGAGCAGTACTTC | CASSPDSVSYEQYF
14 | NA | TRBJ1-5 | TRBV19 | NA | TGTGCCAGTAGTAGCAGGGCTGGGAAACAGCCCCAGCATTTT | CASSSRAGKQPQHF
11 | NA | TRBJ2-3 | TRBV9 | NA | TGTGCCAGCAGCCAGGGGGATACGCAGTATTTT | CASSQGDTQYF
15 | NA | TRBJ2-5 | TRBV10-2 | TRBD2 | TGCGCCAGCAGGGGGACTAGCGGGGGACGAGAGACCCAGTACTTC | CASRGTSGGRETQYF
11 | NA | TRBJ1-1 | TRBV6-6 | NA | TGTGCCAGCAAGGGGGTGACTGAAGCTTTCTTT | CASKGVTEAFF
13 | NA | TRBJ2-1 | TRBV9 | NA | TGTGCCAGCAGCGGGGGTAGCAGTCATGAGCAGTTCTTC | CASSGGSSHEQFF
12 | NA | TRBJ2-5 | TRBV18 | NA | TGTGCCAGCTCAGCAATTGAAGAGACCCAGTACTTC | CASSAIEETQYF
16 | once | TRBJ2-1 | TRBV9 | NA | TGTGCCAGCAGCGTAGACGGTCGCTTATGGTACAATGAGCAGTTCTTC | CASSVDGRLWYNEQFF